This paragraph reports one T cell receptor (beta chain). Only in-frame clones appear in the TCRdb table, and some are missing; sequencing was by immunoSEQ multiplex PCR. Of over 400,000 clones in the sample, approximately 91% were seen once. The data originate from a study of blood T cell repertoires in COVID-19. The source of this sequence is a woman aged 55-69 years who had recovered from COVID-19. The material sequenced was PBMCs or T cells enriched from blood (not recorded which).

This CDR3 is CASSPRRLTGTANEKLFF. CDR3 bases: TGTGCCAGCAGTCCTCGTCGTCTAACCGGGACAGCTAATGAAAAACTGTTTTTT. The chain has TRBV27 and TRBJ1-4; 7 bases are shared with TRBD1. V lost 5 bases to trimming and J lost 3 bases; unmatched junction nucleotides: 15. This CDR3 is built from 18 residues. CDR1 and CDR2 (germline): MNHEY, SMNVEV (reference sequence).